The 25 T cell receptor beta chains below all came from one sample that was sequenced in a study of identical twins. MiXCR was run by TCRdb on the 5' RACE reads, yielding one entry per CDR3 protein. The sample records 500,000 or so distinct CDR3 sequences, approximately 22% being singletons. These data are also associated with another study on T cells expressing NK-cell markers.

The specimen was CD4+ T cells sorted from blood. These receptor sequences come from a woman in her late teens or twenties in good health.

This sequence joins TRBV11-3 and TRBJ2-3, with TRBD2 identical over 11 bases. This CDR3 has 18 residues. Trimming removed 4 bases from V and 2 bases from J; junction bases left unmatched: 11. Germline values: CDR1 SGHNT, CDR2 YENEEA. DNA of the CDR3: TGTGCCAGCAGCTCCCCCCCGACTAGCGGGACAGTCACAGATACGCAGTATTTT. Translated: CASSSPPTSGTVTDTQYF.

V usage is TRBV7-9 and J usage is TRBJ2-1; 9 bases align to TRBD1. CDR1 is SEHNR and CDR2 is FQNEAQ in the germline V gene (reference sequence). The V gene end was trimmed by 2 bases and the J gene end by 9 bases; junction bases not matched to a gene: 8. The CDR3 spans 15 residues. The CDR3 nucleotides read TGTGCCAGCAGCTTATGGGACAGGGAACTCTCTGAGCAGTTCTTC. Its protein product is CASSLWDRELSEQFF.

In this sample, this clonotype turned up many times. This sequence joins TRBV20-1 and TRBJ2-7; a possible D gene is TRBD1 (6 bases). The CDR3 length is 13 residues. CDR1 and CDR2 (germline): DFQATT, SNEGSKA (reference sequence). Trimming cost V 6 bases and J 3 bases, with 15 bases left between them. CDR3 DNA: TGCAGTGCCATACGGACAGAGAACTACGAGCAGTACTTC. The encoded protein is CSAIRTENYEQYF.

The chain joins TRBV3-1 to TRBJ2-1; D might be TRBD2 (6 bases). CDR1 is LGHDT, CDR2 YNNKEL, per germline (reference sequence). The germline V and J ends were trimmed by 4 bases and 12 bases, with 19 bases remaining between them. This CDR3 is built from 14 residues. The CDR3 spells CASSRPGGRLWQFF. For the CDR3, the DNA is TGTGCCAGCAGCCGCCCCGGGGGTAGGTTGTGGCAGTTCTTC.

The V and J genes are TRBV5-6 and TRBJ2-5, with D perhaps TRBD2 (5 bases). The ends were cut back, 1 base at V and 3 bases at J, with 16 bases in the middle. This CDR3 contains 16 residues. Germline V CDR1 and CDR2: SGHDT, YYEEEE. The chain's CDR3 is CASSLSSGGYKETQYF. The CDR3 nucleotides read TGTGCCAGCAGCTTGTCAAGCGGAGGATACAAAGAGACCCAGTACTTC.

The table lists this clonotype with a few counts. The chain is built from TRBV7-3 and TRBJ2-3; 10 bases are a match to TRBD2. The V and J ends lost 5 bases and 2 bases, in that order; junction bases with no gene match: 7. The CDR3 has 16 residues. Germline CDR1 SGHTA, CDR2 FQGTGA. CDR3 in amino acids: CASSQGSGGATDTQYF. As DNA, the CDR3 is TGTGCCAGCAGCCAGGGGAGCGGGGGGGCCACAGATACGCAGTATTTT.

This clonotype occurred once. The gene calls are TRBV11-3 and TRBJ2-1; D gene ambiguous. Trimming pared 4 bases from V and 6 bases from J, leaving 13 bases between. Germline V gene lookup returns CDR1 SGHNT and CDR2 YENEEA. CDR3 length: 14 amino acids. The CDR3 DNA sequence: TGTGCCAGCAGCTCCGCCCCCCTATTCAATGAGCAGTTCTTC. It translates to CASSSAPLFNEQFF.

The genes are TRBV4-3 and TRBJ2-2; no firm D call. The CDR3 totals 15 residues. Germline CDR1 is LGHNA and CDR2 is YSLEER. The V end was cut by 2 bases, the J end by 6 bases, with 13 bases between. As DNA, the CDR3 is TGCGCCAGCAGCCAACCCGGGCCTGGGCCCGGGGAGCTGTTTTTT. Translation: CASSQPGPGPGELFF.

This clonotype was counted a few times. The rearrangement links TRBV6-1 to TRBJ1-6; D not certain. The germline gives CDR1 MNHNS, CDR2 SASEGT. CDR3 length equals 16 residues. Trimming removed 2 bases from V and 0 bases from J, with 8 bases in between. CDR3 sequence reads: CASSEPTRSYNSPLHF. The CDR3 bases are TGTGCCAGCAGTGAACCAACCCGCTCCTATAATTCACCCCTCCACTTT.

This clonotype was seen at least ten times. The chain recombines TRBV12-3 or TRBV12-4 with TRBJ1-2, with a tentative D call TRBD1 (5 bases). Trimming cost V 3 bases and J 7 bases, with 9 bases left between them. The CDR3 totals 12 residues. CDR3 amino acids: CASSFAGLGYTF. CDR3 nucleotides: TGTGCCAGCAGTTTTGCGGGGCTTGGCTACACCTTC.

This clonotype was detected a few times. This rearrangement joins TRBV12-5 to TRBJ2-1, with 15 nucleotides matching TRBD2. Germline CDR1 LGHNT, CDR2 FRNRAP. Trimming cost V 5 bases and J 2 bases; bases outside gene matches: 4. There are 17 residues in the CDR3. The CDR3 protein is CASGPGLAGGPYNEQFF. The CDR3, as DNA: TGTGCTAGTGGTCCGGGACTAGCGGGAGGCCCCTACAATGAGCAGTTCTTC. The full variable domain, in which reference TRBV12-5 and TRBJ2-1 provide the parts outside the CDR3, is DARVTQTPRHKVTEMGQEVTMRCQPILGHNTVFWYRQTMMQGLELLAYFRNRAPLDDSGMPKDRFSAEMPDATLATLKIQPSEPRDSAVYFCASGPGLAGGPYNEQFFGPGTRLTVL.

CDR3 in DNA: TGTGCCAGCAGCCAAGGATTCCTGACCGCTAATGAAAAACTGTTTTTT. Translated, it gives CASSQGFLTANEKLFF. J is TRBJ1-4 and V is TRBV3-1; D not resolved. From germline, CDR1 is LGHDT and CDR2 YNNKEL (reference sequence). The length of the CDR3 is 16 residues. V lost 1 base and J 3 bases, leaving 12 bases between the germline ends.

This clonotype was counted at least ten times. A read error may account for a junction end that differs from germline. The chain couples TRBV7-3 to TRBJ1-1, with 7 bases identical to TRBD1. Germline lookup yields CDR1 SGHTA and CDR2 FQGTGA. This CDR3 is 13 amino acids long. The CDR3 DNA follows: TGCGCCAGCAGCCCCGACAGGGACACTGAAGCTTTCTTT. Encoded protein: CASSPDRDTEAFF.

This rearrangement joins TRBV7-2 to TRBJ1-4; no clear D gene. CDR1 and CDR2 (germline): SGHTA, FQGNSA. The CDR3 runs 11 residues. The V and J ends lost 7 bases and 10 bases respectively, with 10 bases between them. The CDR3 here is CASTLMGKLFF. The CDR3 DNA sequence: TGTGCCAGCACCCTAATGGGAAAACTGTTTTTT.

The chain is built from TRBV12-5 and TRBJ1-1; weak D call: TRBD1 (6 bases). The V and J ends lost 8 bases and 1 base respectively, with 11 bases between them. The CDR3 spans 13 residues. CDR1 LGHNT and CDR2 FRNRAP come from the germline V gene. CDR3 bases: TGTGCTAGTTCTAGACAGGCGAACACTGAAGCTTTCTTT. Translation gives CASSRQANTEAFF.

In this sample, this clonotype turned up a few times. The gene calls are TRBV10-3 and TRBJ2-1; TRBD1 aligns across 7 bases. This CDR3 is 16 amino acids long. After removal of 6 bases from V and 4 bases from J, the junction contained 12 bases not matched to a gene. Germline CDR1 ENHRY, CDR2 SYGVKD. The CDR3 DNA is TGTGCCATCAGCGGTTCGGGGACAGTACTTTACAATGAGCAGTTCTTC. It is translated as CAISGSGTVLYNEQFF.

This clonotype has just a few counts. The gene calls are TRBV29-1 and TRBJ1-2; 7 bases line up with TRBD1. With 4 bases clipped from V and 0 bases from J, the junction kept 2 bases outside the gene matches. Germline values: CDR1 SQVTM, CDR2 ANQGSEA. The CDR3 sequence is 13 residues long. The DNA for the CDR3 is TGCAGCGTTGGGGGACAGCCTAACTATGGCTACACCTTC. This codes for CSVGGQPNYGYTF.

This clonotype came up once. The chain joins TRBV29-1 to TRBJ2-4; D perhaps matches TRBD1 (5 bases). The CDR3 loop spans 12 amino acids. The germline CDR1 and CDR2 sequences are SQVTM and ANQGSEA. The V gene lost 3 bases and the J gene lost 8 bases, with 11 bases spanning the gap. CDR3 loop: CSVDRGGDIQYF. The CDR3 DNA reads TGCAGCGTTGATAGGGGTGGGGACATTCAGTACTTC.

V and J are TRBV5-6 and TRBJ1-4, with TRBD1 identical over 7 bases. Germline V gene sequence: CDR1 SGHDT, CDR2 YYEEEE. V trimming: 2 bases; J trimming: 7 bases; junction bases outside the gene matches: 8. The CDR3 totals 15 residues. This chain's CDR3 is CASSFKGAQGEKLFF. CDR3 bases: TGTGCCAGCAGCTTCAAGGGGGCGCAGGGTGAAAAACTGTTTTTT.

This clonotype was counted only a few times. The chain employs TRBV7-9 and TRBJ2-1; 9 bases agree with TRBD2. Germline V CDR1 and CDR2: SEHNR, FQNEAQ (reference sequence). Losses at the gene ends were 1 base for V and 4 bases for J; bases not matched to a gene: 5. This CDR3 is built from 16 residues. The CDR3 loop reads CASSLVSSGTYNEQFF. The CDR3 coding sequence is TGTGCCAGCAGCTTAGTGTCTAGCGGGACGTACAATGAGCAGTTCTTC.

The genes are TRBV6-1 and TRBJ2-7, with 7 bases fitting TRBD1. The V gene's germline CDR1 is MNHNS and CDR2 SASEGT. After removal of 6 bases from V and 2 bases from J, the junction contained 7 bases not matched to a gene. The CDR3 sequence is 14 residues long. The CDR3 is CASRGLGQTYEQYF. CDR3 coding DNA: TGTGCCAGCAGAGGATTGGGACAGACCTACGAGCAGTACTTC.

The CDR3 here is CATSGASNEQYF. The CDR3 region has the DNA TGTGCCACCAGTGGGGCCAGCAACGAGCAGTACTTC. The chain recombines TRBV24-1 with TRBJ2-7; D remains ambiguous. The V and J ends lost 5 bases and 5 bases respectively, with 9 bases between them. Germline V CDR1 and CDR2: KGHDR, SFDVKD. This CDR3 has 12 residues.

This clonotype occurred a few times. The CDR3 DNA reads TGCAGTGTCGCCGGGACAGAGACCTACAATGAGCAGTTCTTC. It yields the protein CSVAGTETYNEQFF. The chain has TRBV20-1 and TRBJ2-1; 7 bases agree with TRBD1. Germline V gene lookup returns CDR1 DFQATT and CDR2 SNEGSKA (reference sequence). V trimming: 7 bases; J trimming: 2 bases; junction bases outside the gene matches: 8. The CDR3 is 14 amino acids.

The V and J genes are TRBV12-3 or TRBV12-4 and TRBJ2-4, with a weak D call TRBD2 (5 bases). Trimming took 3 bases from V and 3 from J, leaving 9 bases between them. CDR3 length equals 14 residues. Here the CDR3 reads CASSFEGIKNIQYF. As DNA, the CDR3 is TGTGCCAGCAGTTTCGAGGGCATCAAAAACATTCAGTACTTC.

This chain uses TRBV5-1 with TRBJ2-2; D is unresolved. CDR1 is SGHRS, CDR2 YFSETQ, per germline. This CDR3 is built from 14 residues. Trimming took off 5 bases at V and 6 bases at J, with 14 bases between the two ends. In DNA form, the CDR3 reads TGCGCCAGCAGTCCGCCGACGGACGCCGGGGAGCTGTTTTTT. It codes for CASSPPTDAGELFF.